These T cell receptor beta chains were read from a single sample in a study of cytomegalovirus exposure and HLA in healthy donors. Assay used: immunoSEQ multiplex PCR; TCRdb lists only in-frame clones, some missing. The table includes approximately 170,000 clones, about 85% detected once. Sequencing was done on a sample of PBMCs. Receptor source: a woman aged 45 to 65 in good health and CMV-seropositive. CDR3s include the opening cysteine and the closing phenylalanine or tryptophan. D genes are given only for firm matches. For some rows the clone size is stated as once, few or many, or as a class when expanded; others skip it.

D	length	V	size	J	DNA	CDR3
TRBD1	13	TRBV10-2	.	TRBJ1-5	TGCGCCAGCAGCTCTGACAGGGTGGGGCCCCAGCATTTT	CASSSDRVGPQHF
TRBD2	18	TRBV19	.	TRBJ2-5	TGTGCCAGTAGTAGCTCGGGACTAGCGGGAGTTGATGGCGAGACCCAGTACTTC	CASSSSGLAGVDGETQYF
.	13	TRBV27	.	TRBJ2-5	TGTGCCAGCAGTTTATCCCAGCAAGAGACCCAGTACTTC	CASSLSQQETQYF
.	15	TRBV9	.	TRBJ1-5	TGTGCCAGCAGCCCCGCAGGGTATGGCAATCAGCCCCAGCATTTT	CASSPAGYGNQPQHF
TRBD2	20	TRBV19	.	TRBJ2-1	TGTGCCAGTAGACTATCTTCGTGGGCTAGCGGGAGTAAGGTTTACAATGAGCAGTTCTTC	CASRLSSWASGSKVYNEQFF
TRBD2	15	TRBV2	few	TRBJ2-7	TGTGCCAGCAGCCTGGAAGGCGGGGGGAACTACGAGCAGTACTTC	CASSLEGGGNYEQYF
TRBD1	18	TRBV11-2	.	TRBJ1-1	TGTGCCAGCAGCGACTATCCGGGACAGGGTTTGGAGAACACTGAAGCTTTCTTT	CASSDYPGQGLENTEAFF
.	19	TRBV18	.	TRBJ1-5	TGTGCCAGCTCACCTGCTCTACCGGGGGACTTCTATAGCAATCAGCCCCAGCATTTT	CASSPALPGDFYSNQPQHF
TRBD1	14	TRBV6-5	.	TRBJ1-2	TGTGCCAGCACCGCAGGGGGGAGTAACTATGGCTACACCTTC	CASTAGGSNYGYTF
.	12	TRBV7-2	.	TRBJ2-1	TGTGCCAGCGAGCCCCTTACGACTGGGCAGTTCTTC	CASEPLTTGQFF
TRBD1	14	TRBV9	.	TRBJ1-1	TGTGCCAGCAGCGGGACAGGGGGCGATACTGAAGCTTTCTTT	CASSGTGGDTEAFF
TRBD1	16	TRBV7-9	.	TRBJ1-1	TGTGCCAGCAGCTTAGGACAGGGCAGGGGGAACACTGAAGCTTTCTTT	CASSLGQGRGNTEAFF
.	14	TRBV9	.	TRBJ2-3	TGTGCCAGCAGCGTACCGGAGGATACAGATACGCAGTATTTT	CASSVPEDTDTQYF
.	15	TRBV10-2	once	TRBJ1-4	TGCGCCAGCAGTGAGTTAGGGGATCTAAGTGAAAAACTGTTTTTT	CASSELGDLSEKLFF
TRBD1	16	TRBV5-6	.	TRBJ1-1	TGTGCCAGCAAGGACGGGACAGGGTTTATTTGGACTGAAGCTTTCTTT	CASKDGTGFIWTEAFF
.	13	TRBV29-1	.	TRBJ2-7	TGCAGCGTTGAGGGGGCGCGCTCCCACGAGCAGTACTTC	CSVEGARSHEQYF
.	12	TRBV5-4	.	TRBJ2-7	TGTGCCAGCAGCCAGGACAGCTACGAGCAGTACTTC	CASSQDSYEQYF
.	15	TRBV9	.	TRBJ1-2	TGTGCCAGCAGCCCCAGACAGGCCCCAGGTATTGGCTACACCTTC	CASSPRQAPGIGYTF
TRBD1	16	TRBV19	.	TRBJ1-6	TGTGCCAGCAGTCCTTATGAGACAGGGGTTGGTTCACCCCTCCACTTT	CASSPYETGVGSPLHF
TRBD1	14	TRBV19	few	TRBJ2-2	TGTGCCAGTACACGACAGGGATACACCGGGGAGCTGTTTTTT	CASTRQGYTGELFF